This note documents a single T cell receptor (beta chain) sequence. The antigen it binds to is not known. Per-base quality was not reported, and no clone a single base away is much larger than it. Taken from cysteine to phenylalanine, the CDR3 has 13 residues. Here the CDR3 DNA is all that survives: 39 bases in frame from base 1. The junction shows trimming of 4 bases on V and 0 bases on J, plus 7 bases between the germline ends. Per the germline V gene (reference sequence), DFQATT is the CDR1 and SNEGSKA is the CDR2. Systemically healthy Caucasian individuals from Russia, 39 in total and aged about 6 to 90 years, were included as donors. Each donor gave 9.5 to 10 milliliters of peripheral blood, drawn into EDTA-treated Vacutainer tubes. Ficoll-Paque density-gradient centrifugation was used to isolate PBMCs, with at least 6.5 million per sample. Total RNA, at least 5.5 micrograms per sample, was extracted from PBMCs with Trizol reagent. For every donor, an aliquot of PBMCs went through flow cytometry to measure the percentages of naive CD45RAhigh/CD27high T cells.

Library creation used 5' RACE. The listed sequencing device is Illumina HiSeq 2500. A second PCR of roughly 6 to 12 cycles was performed with a sample-barcoded 5' primer and a J-beta primer mix. A unique molecular identifier was introduced onto each TCR beta cDNA molecule by a template-switch 5' adaptor carrying 12 random nucleotides. Each sample yielded at least 3 million CDR3-containing paired-end reads. First-strand cDNA was synthesized from all RNA with the Mint cDNA synthesis kit, primed by a TRBC-specific oligonucleotide. Following uracil-DNA glycosylase treatment, all cDNA underwent a first 18-cycle PCR with the universal primers M1SS and BC2_uni_R. As for how the authors treated the data: For normalization, 1 million high-quality reads were randomly selected from each sample, with every read carrying a distinct molecular identifier. Instead of being binned into consensus sequences, reads with shared molecular identifiers were discarded. CDR3 identification, clonotype clustering and error correction used MiTCR with a Q25 quality threshold and the strictest error-elimination algorithm. A nonparametric unseen species model using Euler transformation provided a lower-bound estimate of total TCR beta diversity. TCRdb ran its own pipeline on the public reads, namely fastp trimming at Q25 and MiXCR clone calling, and kept in-frame beta chains. Each entry merges the rows of one CDR3 protein and shows their most common DNA and genes. The V and J calls, along with clone size, are taken from TCRdb and not from the paper's own processing. In all, the sample holds some 1.4 million distinct CDR3 sequences, and around 42% of those were seen once. Around 8% of the sample lies in the top ten.

This sample was taken from a study of blood T cells in healthy people across ages (dated by TCRdb to 2014 to 2015). Regarding the complete study: In model experiments, roughly one uniquely barcoded TCR beta cDNA molecule per two T cells was captured by template switching. Four age groups were formed from the donors: young (average roughly 15 years), middle-aged (around 37), aged (roughly 59) and long-lived (less than 85). The study analyzed two additional independent replicas of 1 million unique cDNA reads from the same blood draw for two donors, one aged 18 to 30 and one aged 80 or older. Donors of different ages were randomly distributed across sequencing lanes to avoid experimental bias. Age-related changes in TCR beta repertoire diversity were measured in the study by deep sequencing normalized with unique cDNA molecular identifiers.

Overall results and qualifications from the work: Because profiling used bulk unsorted PBMCs, naive and antigen-experienced compartments could not be compared conclusively. Estimates of total diversity from one million sequenced T cells were regarded as lower bounds and underestimates. A strong correlation was found between observed TCR beta diversity and the percentage of naive T cells measured by flow cytometry. Observed TCR beta diversity per million T cells fell roughly linearly with age, and a significant reduction was already apparent by age around 39. The CMV infection status of donors was not known, potentially confounding age-related changes in expanded clonotypes. Compared with the aged group, the long-lived group had more naive CD4+ T cells, fewer expanded clones and increased TCR diversity, a pattern suggesting age selection.

In this chain, TRBV20-1 is recombined with TRBJ2-1; the D gene cannot be resolved reliably. This clonotype was obtained from a woman aged 18-29 years in good health. Sequenced: blood. The DNA is TGCAGTGCTACTCGAAGCTCCTACAATGAGCAGTTCTTC. Translated, it reads CSATRSSYNEQFF.